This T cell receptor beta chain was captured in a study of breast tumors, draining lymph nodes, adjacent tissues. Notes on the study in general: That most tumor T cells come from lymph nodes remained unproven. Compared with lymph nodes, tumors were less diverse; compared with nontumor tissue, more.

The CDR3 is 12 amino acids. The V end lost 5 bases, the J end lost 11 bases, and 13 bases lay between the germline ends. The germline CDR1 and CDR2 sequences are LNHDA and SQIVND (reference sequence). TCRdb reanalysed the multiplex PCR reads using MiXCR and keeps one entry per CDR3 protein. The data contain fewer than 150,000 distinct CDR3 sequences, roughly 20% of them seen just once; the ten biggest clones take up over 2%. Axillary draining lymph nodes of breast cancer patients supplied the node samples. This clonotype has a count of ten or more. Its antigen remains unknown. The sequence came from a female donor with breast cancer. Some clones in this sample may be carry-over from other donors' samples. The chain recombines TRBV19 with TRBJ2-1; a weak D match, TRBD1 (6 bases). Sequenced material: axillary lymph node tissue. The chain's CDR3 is CASSDTGTQQFF. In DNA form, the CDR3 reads TGTGCCAGTAGTGACACCGGGACACAGCAGTTCTTC.